This TCR beta chain was retrieved from a study of cytomegalovirus exposure and HLA in healthy donors. General study findings and limits: Some TCR beta chains (around 180 of them) were listed as cytomegalovirus-associated. Exclusion applied to some V segments, including TRBV6-2 and TRBV6-3, as they were indistinguishable. Segments of the TCR beta V type were, in most cases, productive about 87% or about 30% of the time in an earlier analysis.

This clone was picked up a small number of times. What it binds is not known. The V and J ends lost 10 bases and 4 bases respectively, with 16 bases between them. Germline V gene sequence: CDR1 MNHEY, CDR2 SVGAGI. The CDR3 is 13 amino acids. PCR used 60 Vbeta primers and 13 Jbeta primers. Measured with immunoSEQ multiplex PCR; TCRdb has only the in-frame clones, and not every one. The sample carries fewer than 45,000 clones, about three quarters recorded once. This receptor was identified in a young woman in good health and CMV-seronegative. The chain employs TRBV6-5 and TRBJ1-2; TRBD1 is a possible D gene (5 bases). Sequencing input: PBMCs. The CDR3 DNA follows: TGTGCCACCGGGGGTCTTAACACCTATGGCTACACCTTC. It translates to CATGGLNTYGYTF.